These 5 T cell receptor beta chains were sequenced from one sample in a study of blood T cells in healthy people across ages. A J-beta primer mix and a sample-barcoded 5' primer were used in a second PCR of about 7 to 11 cycles. From the 5' RACE reads, TCRdb called clonotypes with MiXCR, one entry per CDR3 protein. The sample records over 600,000 distinct CDR3 sequences, 35% to 50% being singletons. The sample was blood. The receptors were sampled from a man older than 75 in good health.

The chain links TRBV5-4 to TRBJ2-5; TRBD1 is a possible D gene (5 bases). Germline loops: CDR1 SGHNT, CDR2 YYREEE (reference sequence). V was cut by 5 bases and J by 2 bases, with 10 bases left in between. The CDR3 extends over 13 amino acids. CDR3 protein: CASRITGQETQYF. The CDR3 coding sequence is TGTGCCAGCAGGATTACAGGACAAGAGACCCAGTACTTC.

The rearrangement links TRBV9 to TRBJ1-1; perhaps TRBD1 as D (5 bases). Germline CDR1 and CDR2: SGDLS and YYNGEE. Trimming shortened V by 4 bases and J by 3 bases, and 10 bases separated the two germline ends. This CDR3 comprises 13 residues. The DNA of the CDR3 is TGTGCCAGCAGCACCCAACAGGACACTGAAGCTTTCTTT. Its protein is CASSTQQDTEAFF.

J is TRBJ1-2 and V is TRBV29-1, with a possible D match to TRBD1 (6 bases). This CDR3 region has 13 residues. Germline CDR1 reads SQVTM; CDR2 reads ANQGSEA. V lost 7 bases and J 4 bases, leaving 16 bases between the germline ends. In nucleotides, the CDR3 is TGCAGCGCCGAGGGGGGGCGAAGCTATGGCTACACCTTC. This gives the protein CSAEGGRSYGYTF.

The chain uses TRBV7-8 and TRBJ1-6, with TRBD1 identical over 9 bases. The germline gives CDR1 SGHVS, CDR2 FQNEAQ. Losses at the gene ends were 7 bases for V and 9 bases for J; bases not matched to a gene: 10. This CDR3 spans 15 amino acids. The CDR3 DNA sequence: TGTGCCAGCAAGGGACAGGGCGTTCTGGGTTCACCCCTCCACTTT. Translation gives CASKGQGVLGSPLHF.

The V gene is TRBV21-1, the J gene TRBJ2-1; the table's D call, TRBD2, has no DNA check behind it. TRBV21-1 is a recognized pseudogene. The CDR3 contains 16 residues. As DNA, the CDR3 is TGTGCCAGCAGCAAAATAACAAATCAGCTTAGGCGGGGGCAGTTCTTC. This encodes CASSKITNQLRRGQFF.